The entry below describes one TCR beta chain. Repertoires were generated with immunoSEQ multiplex PCR, while TCRdb's copy carries only in-frame clones and drops some. The sample shows about 110,000 clones, about nine tenths of them seen only once. Germline loops: CDR1 MNHEY, CDR2 SMNVEV (reference sequence). The CDR3 runs 16 residues. With V trimmed by 4 bases and J by 2 bases, 5 bases remained unmatched. This specimen belongs to a study of T cell changes during pregnancy in multiple sclerosis. This TCR came from a female donor in good health, enrolled as a control in a pregnancy study. The rearrangement joins TRBV27 to TRBJ2-1, with TRBD1 identical over 10 bases. The sequencing used peripheral blood, collected in the third trimester of pregnancy. The CDR3 DNA is TGTGCCAGCAGTTGGGCGGGACAGGGGCCCTACAATGAGCAGTTCTTC. Translated: CASSWAGQGPYNEQFF.